This T cell receptor (beta chain) was observed in a study of neurological immune-mediated disorders. Study results and caveats: Among expanded clones, no CDR3 amino acid sequences were shared across subjects, a pattern suggesting private repertoires in all groups.

Germline values: CDR1 SGHTA, CDR2 FQGTGA. V shed 2 bases and J shed 5 bases, with 9 bases lying between them. The CDR3 loop spans 13 amino acids. The making of cDNA relied on 5'RACE with 10-nucleotide random UMIs. A single record per CDR3 protein comes from TCRdb applying MiXCR to the 5' RACE reads. This sample has some 77,000 distinct CDR3 sequences; roughly an eighth occur once, and the top ten carry 3.5% to 5.5%. This clonotype was counted at least ten times. Its antigen is unidentified. Time point indicated: longitudinal time-point 1 (baseline). This sequence originates from a female donor with HTLV-1-associated myelopathy (HAM/TSP). Source material: PBMCs. The chain uses TRBV7-3 and TRBJ1-1; unclear D gene. CDR3: CASSLLLGTEAFF. In DNA form, the CDR3 reads TGTGCCAGCAGCTTACTTCTCGGTACTGAAGCTTTCTTT. Together with reference TRBV7-3 and TRBJ1-1, the CDR3 gives the full variable domain: GAGVSQTPSNKVTEKGKYVELRCDPISGHTALYWYRQSLGQGPEFLIYFQGTGAADDSGLPNDRFFAVRPEGSVSTLKIQRTERGDSAVYLCASSLLLGTEAFFGQGTRLTVV.